Following are 20 T cell receptor beta chains from one sample sequenced in a study of T cell clones after liver transplantation. TCRdb's copy holds only in-frame clones and misses some; the assay was immunoSEQ multiplex PCR. The sample carries about 76,000 clones, around 78% recorded once. The source was CD4+ T cells from blood, collected at the 22-month timepoint. The source of these receptors is a human patient who received a liver transplant. Some T cells may possibly be graft donor cells.

This clone has just a few counts. V gene TRBV7-9 combines with J gene TRBJ2-7; 7 nucleotides line up with TRBD1. The V gene's germline CDR1 is SEHNR and CDR2 FQNEAQ (reference sequence). J lost 6 bases, V lost 8 bases, and 10 bases had no gene match. This CDR3 is 13 amino acids long. The CDR3 DNA is TGTGCCAGCGGAGACAGGGCCCTCGGCGAGCAGTACTTC. Its translation: CASGDRALGEQYF.

The V call is TRBV11-3, the J call TRBJ2-3; tentative D call: TRBD1 (7 bases). CDR1 and CDR2 from the germline V gene are SGHNT and YENEEA. Trimming stripped 5 bases from V and 4 bases from J, with 13 bases between. The CDR3 has 14 residues. Written as DNA, the CDR3 is TGTGCCAGCAGCCGACAGGGAGGAGCAGATACGCAGTATTTT. Its protein product is CASSRQGGADTQYF.

This chain links TRBV5-1 with TRBJ2-7; D is unclear. CDR1 is SGHRS and CDR2 is YFSETQ in the germline V gene. The CDR3 is made up of 13 amino acids. V lost 0 bases to trimming and J lost 6 bases, with 10 bases between them. The CDR3 region has the DNA TGCGCCAGCAGCTTGGACCTAAGGCTCGAGCAGTACTTC. Residues: CASSLDLRLEQYF.

V gene TRBV5-1 combines with J gene TRBJ2-5, with unresolved D. Trimming left V 0 bases short and J 2 bases short, with 11 bases between. CDR3 length: 15 amino acids. CDR1 and CDR2 from the germline V gene are SGHRS and YFSETQ. The CDR3 here is CASSLDAGIQETQYF. CDR3 coding DNA: TGCGCCAGCAGCTTGGATGCCGGTATTCAAGAGACCCAGTACTTC.

This clone showed up just a few times. The chain recombines TRBV2 with TRBJ1-4; D is unclear. V lost 6 bases and J 0 bases, leaving 14 bases between the germline ends. Per the germline V gene, CDR1 is SNHLY and CDR2 is FYNNEI. The CDR3 runs to 16 residues. CDR3 in DNA: TGTGCCAGCAGCTGGGCGGCAGATTCAACTAATGAAAAACTGTTTTTT. As protein: CASSWAADSTNEKLFF.

The V gene is TRBV4-2, the J gene TRBJ2-1, with 7 bases that match TRBD1. Trimming at V came to 3 bases and at J to 2 bases, leaving 1 base not matched to a gene. The germline gives CDR1 LGHNA, CDR2 YNFKEQ. The CDR3 runs to 14 residues. CDR3 amino acids: CASSHDRAYNEQFF. The DNA for the CDR3 is TGTGCCAGCAGCCATGACAGGGCCTACAATGAGCAGTTCTTC.

V gene TRBV4-1 combines with J gene TRBJ2-4, with TRBD2 matching 9 bases. Germline trimming cut 4 bases from V and 0 bases from J; bases unmatched to any gene: 10. CDR1 and CDR2 (germline): MGHRA, YSYEKL. The CDR3 consists of 18 residues. The chain's CDR3 is CASSLSLVAGEAKNIQYF. The CDR3 DNA follows: TGCGCCAGCAGCCTCTCCCTTGTAGCGGGGGAAGCCAAAAACATTCAGTACTTC.

The rearrangement links TRBV5-4 to TRBJ1-2; tentatively, D is TRBD1 (5 bases). Germline V gene lookup returns CDR1 SGHNT and CDR2 YYREEE (reference sequence). This CDR3 has 14 residues. Trimming shortened V by 4 bases and J by 4 bases, and 14 bases separated the two germline ends. The CDR3: CASSIGGAPYGYTF. CDR3 coding DNA: TGTGCCAGCAGCATCGGAGGGGCCCCCTATGGCTACACCTTC.

The chain recombines TRBV4-2 with TRBJ1-2; D might be TRBD1 (6 bases). The ends were cut back, 3 bases at V and 8 bases at J, with 19 bases in the middle. The CDR3 is 15 amino acids. The V gene's germline CDR1 is LGHNA and CDR2 YNFKEQ. The CDR3 DNA reads as TGTGCCAGCAGCCACCTAGAGCGGGGGGCGGAAGGCTACACCTTC. Translating gives CASSHLERGAEGYTF.

The V gene is TRBV5-1, the J gene TRBJ2-1, with TRBD2 matching 10 bases. CDR1 is SGHRS, CDR2 YFSETQ, per germline. The CDR3 has 16 residues. V lost 8 bases and J lost 3; bases outside the gene matches: 11. Here the CDR3 reads CASNPRAGGLYNEQFF. As DNA, the CDR3 is TGCGCCAGTAACCCAAGAGCGGGGGGGCTCTACAATGAGCAGTTCTTC.

The chain uses TRBV14 and TRBJ2-7; TRBD1 aligns across 7 bases. V trimming: 2 bases; J trimming: 1 base; junction bases outside the gene matches: 2. Germline V gene lookup returns CDR1 SGHDN and CDR2 FVKESK. The CDR3 has 14 amino acids. As DNA, the CDR3 is TGTGCCAGCAGCCAACTGACAGGGTCCTACGAGCAGTACTTC. Residues: CASSQLTGSYEQYF.

Written as DNA, the CDR3 is TGTGCCAGCAGCTTATTAGCGGGAGTAACGATCAATGAGCAGTTCTTC. It specifies CASSLLAGVTINEQFF. The chain carries TRBV11-2 and TRBJ2-1, with 9 positions matching TRBD2. CDR1 and CDR2 from the germline V gene are SGHAT and FQNNGV. The trim removed 2 bases at V and 6 bases at J, leaving 8 bases unmatched. The CDR3 is 16 residues long.

With respect to this clone: This may be a read error: a much more frequent sequence differs by one nucleotide. The chain links TRBV6-6 to TRBJ2-5; D might be TRBD2 (6 bases). The germline gives CDR1 MNHNY, CDR2 SVGAGI (reference sequence). This CDR3 is built from 11 residues. V lost 6 bases and J 5 bases, leaving 7 bases between the germline ends. CDR3 loop: CASSRGETQYF. In nucleotides, the CDR3 is TGTGCCAGCAGCCGGGGGGAGACCCAGTACTTC.

J is TRBJ2-7 and V is TRBV4-3; TRBD1 matches at 12 bases. Looked up from germline, CDR1 is LGHNA and CDR2 is YSLEER. This CDR3 has 15 residues. J lost 5 bases, V lost 3 bases, and 5 bases had no gene match. CDR3 nucleotides: TGCGCCAGCAGCCAGGGACAGGGGGCTTCAGACGAGCAGTACTTC. This translates into CASSQGQGASDEQYF.

The rearrangement uses TRBV14 and TRBJ1-4; the D gene is possibly TRBD1 (5 bases). The CDR3 sequence is 15 residues long. Trimming left V 0 bases short and J 7 bases short, with 12 bases between. CDR1 and CDR2 (germline): SGHDN, FVKESK. CDR3 amino acids: CASSQEGVSSEKLFF. CDR3 nucleotide sequence: TGTGCCAGCAGCCAAGAAGGGGTTTCGAGTGAAAAACTGTTTTTT.

The CDR3 loop reads CASSLADWQETQYF. The CDR3 coding sequence is TGTGCCAGCAGCTTGGCCGACTGGCAAGAGACCCAGTACTTC. V and J are TRBV5-4 and TRBJ2-5; D is unresolved. Trimming took 0 bases from V and 2 from J, leaving 8 bases between them. Germline-derived CDR1 and CDR2 are SGHNT and YYREEE (reference sequence). The CDR3 contains 14 residues. The variable domain in full, with the rest retrieved from reference TRBV5-4 and TRBJ2-5, is ETGVTQSPTHLIKTRGQQVTLRCSSQSGHNTVSWYQQALGQGPQFIFQYYREEENGRGNFPPRFSGLQFPNYSSELNVNALELDDSALYLCASSLADWQETQYFGPGTRLLVL.

The chain couples TRBV9 to TRBJ2-2; the match to TRBD2 covers 10 bases. The CDR3 runs 15 residues. Trimming removed 4 bases from V and 1 base from J; junction bases left unmatched: 1. Germline values: CDR1 SGDLS, CDR2 YYNGEE. CDR3 coding DNA: TGTGCCAGCAGCCGACTAGCGGGGAACACCGGGGAGCTGTTTTTT. Translating gives CASSRLAGNTGELFF.

The chain has TRBV18 and TRBJ1-2, with 10 positions matching TRBD1. This CDR3 has 15 residues. Germline trimming cut 3 bases from V and 6 bases from J; bases unmatched to any gene: 7. Germline loops: CDR1 KGHSH, CDR2 LQKENI. The CDR3 protein is CASSPRTGGADGYTF. In DNA, the CDR3 is TGTGCCAGCTCACCCCGGACAGGGGGAGCGGATGGCTACACCTTC. The complete variable domain, with remaining parts taken from reference TRBV18 and TRBJ1-2, reads NAGVMQNPRHLVRRRGQEARLRCSPMKGHSHVYWYRQLPEEGLKFMVYLQKENIIDESGMPKERFSAEFPKEGPSILRIQQVVRGDSAAYFCASSPRTGGADGYTFGSGTRLTVV.

In regard to this clone: This likely came from a read error, as a far larger clone is one base away. The chain recombines TRBV5-1 with TRBJ1-1; 8 nucleotides match TRBD1. The CDR3 contains 14 residues. V lost 4 bases and J lost 5; bases outside the gene matches: 7. Looked up from germline, CDR1 is SGHRS and CDR2 is YFSETQ. DNA of the CDR3: TGCGCCAGCAGCCGACAGACAGGGGCGACTGAAGCTTTCTTT. This codes for CASSRQTGATEAFF.

This chain connects TRBV7-3 to TRBJ1-1; possibly TRBD1 for D (5 bases). This CDR3 has 13 amino acids. The V end was cut by 5 bases, the J end by 11 bases, with 18 bases between. Germline CDR1 SGHTA, CDR2 FQGTGA. The chain's CDR3 is CASSAGTEEVAFF. The CDR3 coding sequence is TGTGCCAGCAGCGCAGGGACGGAAGAGGTGGCTTTCTTT.